Sequencing of this TCR beta chain was carried out in a study of CD8 T cells in ankylosing spondylitis. TCRdb reanalysed the 5' RACE reads using MiXCR and keeps one entry per CDR3 protein. The sample has 700,000 to 850,000 distinct CDR3 sequences; roughly 10% are singletons. Trimming took off 6 bases at V and 2 bases at J, with 11 bases between the two ends. This CDR3 has 13 amino acids. CDR1 and CDR2 from the germline V gene are SGHTA and FQGNSA. Overall study findings and caveats: Made up of about eight highly homologous variants, a TCR beta motif appeared characteristic of ankylosing spondylitis blood.

This clonotype occurred many times. Its antigen remains unidentified. Sequenced: blood, either unsorted or a sorted T cell fraction (not recorded which). The V gene is TRBV7-2, the J gene TRBJ2-7; tentative D call: TRBD1 (5 bases). This TCR was sampled from a male donor with ankylosing spondylitis. For the CDR3, the DNA is TGTGCCAGCAGTTTGACAGCAACCTACGAGCAGTACTTC. Translating gives CASSLTATYEQYF.